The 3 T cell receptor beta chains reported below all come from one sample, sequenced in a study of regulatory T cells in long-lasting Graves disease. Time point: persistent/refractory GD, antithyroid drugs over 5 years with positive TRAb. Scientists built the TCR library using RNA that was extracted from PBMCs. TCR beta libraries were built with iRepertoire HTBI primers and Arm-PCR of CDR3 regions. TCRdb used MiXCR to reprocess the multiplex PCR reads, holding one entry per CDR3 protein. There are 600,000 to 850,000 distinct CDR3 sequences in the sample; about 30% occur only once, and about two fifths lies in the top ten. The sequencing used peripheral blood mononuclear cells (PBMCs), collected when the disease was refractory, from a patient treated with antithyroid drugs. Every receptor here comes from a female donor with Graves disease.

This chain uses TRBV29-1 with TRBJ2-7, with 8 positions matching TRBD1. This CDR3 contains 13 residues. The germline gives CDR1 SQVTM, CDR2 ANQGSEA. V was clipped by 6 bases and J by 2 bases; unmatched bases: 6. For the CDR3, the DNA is TGCAGCGTCCGTTTGGACAGGGCCTACGAGCAGTACTTC. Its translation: CSVRLDRAYEQYF.

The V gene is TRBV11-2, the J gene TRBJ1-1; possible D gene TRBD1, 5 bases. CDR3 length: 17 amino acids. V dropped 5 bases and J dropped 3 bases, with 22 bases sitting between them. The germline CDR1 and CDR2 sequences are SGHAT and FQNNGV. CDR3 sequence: CASSRPGTRGGYTEAFF. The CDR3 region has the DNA TGTGCCAGCAGCCGCCCTGGCACAAGGGGAGGGTACACTGAAGCTTTCTTT.

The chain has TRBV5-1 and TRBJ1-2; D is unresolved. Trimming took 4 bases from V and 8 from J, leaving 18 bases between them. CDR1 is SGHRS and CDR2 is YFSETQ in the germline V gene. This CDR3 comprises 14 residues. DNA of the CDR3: TGCGCCAGCAGCATCCGAGGCCTTCAGGACGGCTACACCTTC. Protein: CASSIRGLQDGYTF.